This T cell receptor beta chain came from a study of T cells in localized non-small cell lung cancer. This clone was observed once. Antigen unknown. V lost 7 bases and J 1 base, leaving 11 bases between the germline ends. This CDR3 is 13 amino acids long. Germline CDR1 MNHNY, CDR2 SVGAGI (reference sequence). This table comes from immunoSEQ multiplex PCR, and its TCRdb copy is limited to in-frame clones, with some not included. The sample has some 29,000 clones, roughly 90% seen once; the top ten hold 2.8%. Study-level points and caveats: Uninvolved neighboring lung showed the greatest T cell clonality, exceeding tumor. A median of around 60 of the top 100 tumor clones appeared in adjacent lung, which was paired and uninvolved.

The sample consisted of peripheral blood, taken before any cancer treatment. The V and J genes are TRBV6-6 and TRBJ2-7, with D possibly matching TRBD1 (6 bases). The source is a woman aged 18 to 49 with stage I lung adenocarcinoma. This CDR3 is CASTPQGSYEQYF. In nucleotides, the CDR3 is TGTGCCAGCACTCCACAGGGATCCTACGAGCAGTACTTC.